This TCR beta chain was sequenced in a study of OX40 agonist ivuxolimab in advanced cancers. Whole-study results and caveats: Partial responders at 0.1-3.0 mg/kg showed near-lowest clonal expansion.

Clones were read by immunoSEQ multiplex PCR, and TCRdb kept only the in-frame ones, dropping some. The table records approximately 84,000 clones, 86% of them present only once. Of note for this clone: Its antigen is unidentified.

Baseline, cycle 4 day 1, and cycle 7 day 1 were the blood sampling points. The sequencing here drew on CD4+ or CD8+ T cells sorted from blood, taken in a trial of the OX40 agonist ivuxolimab. The TCR comes from an adult with an advanced solid tumor such as melanoma, head and neck, liver or kidney cancer.

In DNA, the CDR3 is TGCGCCAGCAGCTTGGGACAGGGTGTTTACGAGCAGTACTTC. Its protein is CASSLGQGVYEQYF. This rearrangement joins TRBV5-1 to TRBJ2-7, with 7 positions matching TRBD1. V was pared by 0 bases and J by 4 bases, with 4 bases of the junction left unmatched. This CDR3 has 14 amino acids. Germline V gives CDR1 SGHRS, CDR2 YFSETQ.